The clone carrying this T cell receptor beta chain showed up many times. The sample's time point: newly diagnosed GD, antithyroid drugs for less than 3 months. RNA from PBMCs was the source of the TCR library. This sample stems from a study of regulatory T cells in long-lasting Graves disease. This CDR3 has 17 residues. Germline V lookup: CDR1 MNHNS, CDR2 SASEGT. The V end lost 6 bases, the J end lost 2 bases, and 22 bases lay between the germline ends. The authors built TCR beta libraries using iRepertoire HTBI primers and Arm-PCR of CDR3 regions. TCRdb redid the calling of the multiplex PCR reads with MiXCR, one entry per CDR3 protein. Seen here are some 500,000 distinct CDR3 sequences, 13% observed once, and the top ten hold roughly a tenth. Another study also made use of these data, one on T cells in Graves' hyperthyroidism and ophthalmopathy.

The rearrangement links TRBV6-1 to TRBJ1-1; possibly TRBD1 for D (5 bases). The TCR sequence derives from a man younger than 45 with Graves disease. The sample consisted of peripheral blood mononuclear cells (PBMCs), taken at new diagnosis, from a patient treated with antithyroid drugs. For the CDR3, the DNA is TGTGCCAGCAGGGAGCAAATTTTCGAGGGGCTCAACACTGAAGCTTTCTTT. Translation gives CASREQIFEGLNTEAFF.